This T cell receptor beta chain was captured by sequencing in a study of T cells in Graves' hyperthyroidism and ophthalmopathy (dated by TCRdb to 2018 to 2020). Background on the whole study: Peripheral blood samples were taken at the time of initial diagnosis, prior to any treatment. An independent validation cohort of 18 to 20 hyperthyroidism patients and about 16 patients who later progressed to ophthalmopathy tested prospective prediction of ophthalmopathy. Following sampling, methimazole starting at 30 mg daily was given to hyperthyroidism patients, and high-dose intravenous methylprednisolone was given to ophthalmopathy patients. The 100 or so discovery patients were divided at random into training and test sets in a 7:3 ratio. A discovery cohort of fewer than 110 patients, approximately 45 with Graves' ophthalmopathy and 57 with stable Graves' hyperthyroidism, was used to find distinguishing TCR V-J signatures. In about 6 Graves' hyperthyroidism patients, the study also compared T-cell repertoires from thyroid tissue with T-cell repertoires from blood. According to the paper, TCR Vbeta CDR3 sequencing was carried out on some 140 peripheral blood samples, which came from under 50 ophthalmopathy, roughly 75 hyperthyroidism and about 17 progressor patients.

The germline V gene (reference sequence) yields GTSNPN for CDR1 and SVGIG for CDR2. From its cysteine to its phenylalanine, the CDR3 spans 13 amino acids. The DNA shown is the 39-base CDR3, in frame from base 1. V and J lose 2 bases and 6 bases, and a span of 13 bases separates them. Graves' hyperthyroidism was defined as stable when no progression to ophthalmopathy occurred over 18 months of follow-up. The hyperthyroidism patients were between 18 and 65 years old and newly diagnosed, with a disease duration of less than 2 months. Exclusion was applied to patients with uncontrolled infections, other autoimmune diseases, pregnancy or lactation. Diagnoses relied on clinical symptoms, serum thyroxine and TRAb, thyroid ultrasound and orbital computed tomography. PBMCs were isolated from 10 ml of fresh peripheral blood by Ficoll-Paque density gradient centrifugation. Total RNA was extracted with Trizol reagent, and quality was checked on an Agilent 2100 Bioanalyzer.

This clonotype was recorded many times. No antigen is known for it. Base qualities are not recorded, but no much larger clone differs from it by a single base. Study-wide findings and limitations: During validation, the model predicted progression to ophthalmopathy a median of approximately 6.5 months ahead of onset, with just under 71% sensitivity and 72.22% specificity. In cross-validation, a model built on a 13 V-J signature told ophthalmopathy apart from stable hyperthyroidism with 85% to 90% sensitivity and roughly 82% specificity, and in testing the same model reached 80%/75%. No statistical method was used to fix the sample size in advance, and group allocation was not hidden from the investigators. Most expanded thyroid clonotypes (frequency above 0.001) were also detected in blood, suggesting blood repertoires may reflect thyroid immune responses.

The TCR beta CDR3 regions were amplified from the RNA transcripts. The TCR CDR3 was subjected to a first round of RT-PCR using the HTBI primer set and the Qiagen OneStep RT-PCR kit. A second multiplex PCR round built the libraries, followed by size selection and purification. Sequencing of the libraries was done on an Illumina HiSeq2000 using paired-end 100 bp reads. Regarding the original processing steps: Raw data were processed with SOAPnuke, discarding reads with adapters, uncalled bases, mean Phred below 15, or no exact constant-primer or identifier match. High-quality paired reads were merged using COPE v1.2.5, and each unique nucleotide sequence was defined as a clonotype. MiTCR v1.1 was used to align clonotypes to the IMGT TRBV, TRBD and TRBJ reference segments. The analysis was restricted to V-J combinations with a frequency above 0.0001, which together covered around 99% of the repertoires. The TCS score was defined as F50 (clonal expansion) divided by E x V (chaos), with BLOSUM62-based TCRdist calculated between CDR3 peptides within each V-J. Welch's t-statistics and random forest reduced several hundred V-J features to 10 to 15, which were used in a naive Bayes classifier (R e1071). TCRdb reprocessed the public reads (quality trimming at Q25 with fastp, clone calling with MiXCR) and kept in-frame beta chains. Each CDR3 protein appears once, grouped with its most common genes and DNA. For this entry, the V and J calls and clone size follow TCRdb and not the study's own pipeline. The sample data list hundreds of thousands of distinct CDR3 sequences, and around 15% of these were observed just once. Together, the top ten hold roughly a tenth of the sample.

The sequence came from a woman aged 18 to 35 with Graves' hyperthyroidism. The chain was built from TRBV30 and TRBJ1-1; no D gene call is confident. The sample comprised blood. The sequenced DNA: TGTGCCTGGAGTAAAGGAGGTCTCTCTGAAGCTTTCTTT. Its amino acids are CAWSKGGLSEAFF.